This T cell receptor (beta chain) derives from a study of shared clonotypes between healthy human individuals. The V end was cut by 6 bases, the J end by 4 bases, with 13 bases between. The CDR3 totals 13 residues. Germline lookup yields CDR1 MDHEN and CDR2 SYDVKM. Healthy adults negative for HIV, lacking recent acute infections or vaccinations, served as donors. Donors were Caucasian adults residing in Nashville, Tennessee, USA. The split of CD4+ cells yielded CD45RA+ naive and CD45RA-negative memory subsets. Study-level points and caveats: Generally, estimated richness proved larger in naive subsets than it did in memory subsets.

As concerns this clone: Its antigen is as yet unknown.

Sequencing used immunoSEQ multiplex PCR; TCRdb keeps in-frame clones, though not all of them. Here the sample spans roughly 1.5 million clones, approximately 98% being singletons. The chain couples TRBV28 to TRBJ2-7; D perhaps matches TRBD2 (5 bases). The material sequenced was naive CD4+ T cells sorted from blood. As to subset: CD45RA+ positively selected. The origin of this receptor is a man aged 25-45 years in good health. CDR3 bases: TGTGCCAGCAGACGGGGAAGCATTTACGAGCAGTACTTC. It specifies CASRRGSIYEQYF.